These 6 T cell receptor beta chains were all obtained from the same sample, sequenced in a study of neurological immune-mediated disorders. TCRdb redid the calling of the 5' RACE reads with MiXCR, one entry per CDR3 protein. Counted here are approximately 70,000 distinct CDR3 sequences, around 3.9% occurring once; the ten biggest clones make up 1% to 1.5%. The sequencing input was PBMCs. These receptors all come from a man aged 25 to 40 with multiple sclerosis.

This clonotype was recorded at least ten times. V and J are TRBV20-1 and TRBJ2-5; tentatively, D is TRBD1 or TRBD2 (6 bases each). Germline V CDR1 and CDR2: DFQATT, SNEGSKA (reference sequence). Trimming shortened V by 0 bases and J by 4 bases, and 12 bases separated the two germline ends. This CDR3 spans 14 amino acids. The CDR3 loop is CSAREVGGGETQYF. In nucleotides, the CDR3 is TGCAGTGCTAGAGAGGTGGGGGGCGGAGAGACCCAGTACTTC.

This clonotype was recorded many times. The CDR3 region has the DNA TGTGCCAGCAGTGAAACTAGATGGAACAATGAGCAGTTCTTC. Translated: CASSETRWNNEQFF. The J gene is TRBJ2-1, the V gene TRBV25-1, with a weak D call TRBD2 (5 bases). The CDR3 has 14 amino acids. Trimming took 2 bases from V and 5 from J, leaving 10 bases between them. CDR1 is MGHDK and CDR2 is SYGVNS in the germline V gene.

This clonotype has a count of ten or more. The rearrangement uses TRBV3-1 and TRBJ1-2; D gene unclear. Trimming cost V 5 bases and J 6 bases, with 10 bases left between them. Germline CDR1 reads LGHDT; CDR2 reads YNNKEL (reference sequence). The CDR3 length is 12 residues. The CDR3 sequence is CASSSEPNGYTF. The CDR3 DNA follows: TGTGCCAGCAGCTCGGAACCGAATGGCTACACCTTC. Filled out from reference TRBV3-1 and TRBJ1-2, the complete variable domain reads DTAVSQTPKYLVTQMGNDKSIKCEQNLGHDTMYWYKQDSKKFLKIMFSYNNKELIINETVPNRFSPKSPDKAHLNLHINSLELGDSAVYFCASSSEPNGYTFGSGTRLTVV.

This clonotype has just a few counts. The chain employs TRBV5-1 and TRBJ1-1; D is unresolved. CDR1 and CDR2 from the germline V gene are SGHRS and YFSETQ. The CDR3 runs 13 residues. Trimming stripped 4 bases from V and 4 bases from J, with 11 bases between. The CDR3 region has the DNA TGCGCCAGCAGCCTTGAAACGAGCACTGAAGCTTTCTTT. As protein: CASSLETSTEAFF.

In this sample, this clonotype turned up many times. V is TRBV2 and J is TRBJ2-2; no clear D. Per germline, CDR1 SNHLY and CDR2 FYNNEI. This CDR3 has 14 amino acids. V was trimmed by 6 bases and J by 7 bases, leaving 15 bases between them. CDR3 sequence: CASRQTLVLGELFF. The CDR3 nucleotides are TGTGCCAGCAGACAAACGTTAGTCCTCGGGGAGCTGTTTTTT.

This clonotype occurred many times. CDR3 protein: CASSLYAGLPNEQFF. The CDR3 region has the DNA TGTGCCAGCAGCTTATACGCCGGATTGCCGAATGAGCAGTTCTTC. This rearrangement joins TRBV7-2 to TRBJ2-1, with D hard to call. V lost 2 bases, J lost 7 bases, and 15 bases lay in between. The CDR3 is 15 residues long. The germline CDR1 and CDR2 sequences are SGHTA and FQGNSA.